This entry concerns a single T cell receptor beta chain. The antigen remains unidentified. The record originates from a study of a mutant IDH1 vaccine in newly diagnosed glioma. Study context: Previous care, which was radiotherapy, temozolomide, or both, most often involved both.

The CDR3 has 11 residues. The germline V gene encodes CDR1 MDHEN and CDR2 SYDVKM. V was pared by 11 bases and J by 8 bases, with 15 bases between. Using immunoSEQ multiplex PCR, the repertoire was profiled, and TCRdb retains in-frame clones only, with some absent. Here the sample spans some 87,000 clones, around 80% being singletons. Study-level findings and limits: Changes in top peripheral clonotypes did not appear linked to pseudoprogression.

Indicated time point: baseline, week 1 (first vaccination visit). Specified treatment: pre-vaccination baseline after standard-of-care therapy. Newly diagnosed WHO grade 3 or 4 IDH1-mutant, ATRX-lost astrocytomas were identified in the donors. The chain links TRBV28 to TRBJ1-2, with D perhaps TRBD1 (5 bases). This TCR was sampled from a man in his forties with glioma. This specimen was PBMCs, taken from a glioma patient treated with radiotherapy, temozolomide or both. CDR3 in DNA: TGTGCCGGAGGGACGGGATACGGCTACACCTTC. This encodes CAGGTGYGYTF.